The 8 T cell receptor beta chains in this list originate from one sample, sequenced in a study of tumor-infiltrating lymphocytes in primary liver carcinoma. The tissue used was unsorted bulk material of about 19-30 mg. RNA and DNA were co-extracted from it with the AllPrep DNA/RNA mini kit. A constant-region primer primed TCR beta cDNA synthesis from about 530 ng of total RNA. What produced the TCR beta libraries was three nested multiplex PCR rounds using slightly modified ARM-PCR. Running 10 cycles apiece, the first two PCR rounds relied on TRBV1-TRBV30 forward primers together with a C-beta reverse primer. Using its own MiXCR run on the multiplex PCR reads, TCRdb lists one record per CDR3 protein. The sample lists about 130,000 distinct CDR3 sequences, under 65% occurring once. Source material: liver tumor tissue from sampling region 3. Subset of the sample: tumor region T3, left-lateral pole. The receptors shown here come from a woman aged 55-75 years with primary liver carcinoma and hepatitis B virus infection.

This clonotype was detected many times. The chain combines TRBV29-1 with TRBJ2-1; TRBD1 agrees at 11 bases. Trimming cost V 7 bases and J 2 bases; bases outside gene matches: 4. This CDR3 contains 14 residues. Germline loops: CDR1 SQVTM, CDR2 ANQGSEA. In nucleotides, the CDR3 is TGCAGCGCACGGGACAGGGGGACCTACAATGAGCAGTTCTTC. It translates to CSARDRGTYNEQFF.

The sample holds a few counts of this clonotype. A much larger clone differs by one base, so this may be a read error. The V and J genes are TRBV6-2 or TRBV6-3 and TRBJ2-1; weak D call: TRBD2 (6 bases). CDR3 size: 19 residues. The germline V gene has CDR1 MNHEY and CDR2 SVGEGT. With 5 bases removed from V and 8 bases from J, the gap between germline ends came to 31 bases. The CDR3 region is CASSKIPTDWGVVFYEQFF. The CDR3 DNA sequence: TGTGCCAGCAGTAAAATCCCGACTGACTGGGGGGTCGTCTTCTATGAGCAGTTCTTC.

Concerning this clonotype itself: A single base separates this from a much larger clone, so it may be a read error. V and J are TRBV4-2 and TRBJ2-7; D perhaps matches TRBD2 (5 bases). This CDR3 has 15 residues. Germline values: CDR1 LGHNA, CDR2 YNFKEQ. For the CDR3, the DNA is TGTGCCAGCAGCCAAGATCCGGGGTCGATCTACGAGCAGCACTTC. Translation: CASSQDPGSIYEQHF.

At least ten counts were recorded for this clonotype. The J gene is TRBJ2-3, the V gene TRBV11-2; 9 bases are a match to TRBD1. V dropped 5 bases and J dropped 8; count of bases not matched to a gene: 17. Germline V gene data show CDR1 as SGHAT and CDR2 as FQNNGV. CDR3 length: 17 amino acids. The CDR3 DNA sequence: TGTGCCAGCAGCACTTCAGGGACAGGGATAGGACTTGGTACGCAGTATTTT. Translated, it gives CASSTSGTGIGLGTQYF.

There are a few counts of this clonotype. A much larger clone lies one base from this, so it may be a read error. The rearrangement joins TRBV12-5 to TRBJ2-1; D gene ambiguous. Germline V gene sequence: CDR1 LGHNT, CDR2 FRNRAP. V lost 6 bases and J 3 bases, leaving 6 bases between the germline ends. The CDR3 totals 12 residues. In DNA form, the CDR3 reads TGTGCTAGTGGGGGTTTCTACAATGAGCAGTTCTTC. It translates to CASGGFYNEQFF.

The chain employs TRBV11-2 and TRBJ2-3; D is unclear. CDR1 and CDR2 (germline): SGHAT, FQNNGV. The ends were cut back, 8 bases at V and 4 bases at J, with 16 bases in the middle. This CDR3 has 14 amino acids. For the CDR3, the DNA is TGTGCCAGCGGCATGGGGTTTCCCGCAGATACGCAGTATTTT. Translation: CASGMGFPADTQYF.

This clonotype was seen just once. Lacking the conserved final phenylalanine or tryptophan, this CDR3 likely reflects a read error. The J gene is TRBJ1-6, the V gene TRBV11-2, with TRBD1 as a possible D gene (5 bases). Germline CDR1 reads SGHAT; CDR2 reads FQNNGV. The CDR3 covers 15 residues. The CDR3 loop reads CATSLEWGGNSPLHI. The DNA for the CDR3 is TGTGCCACCAGCTTAGAATGGGGGGGTAATTCACCCCTCCACATT.

This clonotype has ten or more counts. The gene calls are TRBV30 and TRBJ2-2; 7 nucleotides agree with TRBD2. V shed 2 bases and J 3 bases; nucleotides not matched to a gene: 3. Germline CDR1 and CDR2: GTSNPN and SVGIG (reference sequence). CDR3 length equals 14 residues. CDR3 nucleotides: TGTGCCTGGAGTAGCGGGGTTGACACCGGGGAGCTGTTTTTT. Translation: CAWSSGVDTGELFF.